This T cell receptor beta chain was profiled in a study of cytomegalovirus exposure and HLA in healthy donors (TCRdb year 2017). Turning to the overall study: According to an earlier analysis of 587 of the donors, some 180 million T cells yielded roughly 100 million unique TCR beta sequences and about 300 Gb of sequence data. Roughly 300 gigabases of sequencing data and tens of millions of unique TCR sequences were included in an early release covering 550 to 800 HLA-typed donors. The genetic ancestry cluster associated with self-reported Caucasian donors included 70% to 85% of the 398 genotyped donors. The study aimed to test whether signatures of past pathogen exposure could be identified by cataloging public T cell receptors. The study used immunosequencing to profile the T cell repertoires of 600 to 850 subjects and linked those repertoires to cytomegalovirus serostatus. A separate validation cohort of about 110 different subjects was used in addition to the roughly 640-subject first cohort. The study combined high-throughput TCR immunosequencing, statistical association of individual TCRs with disease status, and machine learning to predict cytomegalovirus infection status. In a later analysis, previously published TCR beta repertoires from roughly 710 donors were re-analyzed and high-resolution HLA genotyping was added so that TCR occurrence patterns could be studied. Rather than drawing on any new phenotypic data, the later analysis identified candidate immune exposures from TCR beta sequences and the way those sequences occurred across donors. In an earlier analysis of roughly 580 of the donors, high-throughput TCR beta sequencing was used to judge whether each TCR beta V gene segment behaved as functional or pseudogenic. Donor age, sex, ethnicity and CMV serostatus were collected together with the repertoire data. Genome-wide SNP genotypes for about 65% of the roughly 670 donors were used in a later genetic analysis, which treated that subset as a discovery cohort. All discovery cohort repertoires had been generated using a single sequencing platform. HLA typing covered class I and class II loci at four-digit resolution. The number of typed donors differed by locus: roughly 629-630 for A, B, C, DRB1 and DQB1; 500 to 550 for DQA1; 606 for DPA1; and roughly 450 for DPB1. Several DR-DQ haplotypes were handled as single units for association and clustering because linkage in the cohort was strong. Among 398 genotyped donors of the cohort, an average of approximately 230,000 unique TCR beta nucleotide sequences were sequenced per donor, roughly 18% of them non-productive. Overall results and qualifications from the work: A later genetic analysis associated a missense DCLRE1C variant with V-gene and J-gene trimming of TCR beta chains, and an independent cohort replicated the association. Presence/absence analyses assumed roughly uniform sequencing depth across donors, an assumption that may not hold. In vitro tests confirmed that a few of the cytomegalovirus-associated TCR beta chains recognize cytomegalovirus antigens. Because counts were too low, seventeen rarely observed V segments, including chromosome 9 orphons, were excluded from the earlier analysis of around 590 of the donors. Some IMGT-functional V segments, including TRBV6-2 and TRBV6-3, could not be distinguished by the 87-base-pair reads and were therefore excluded. A later genetic analysis reported fewer N-insertions in productive TCRs among donors in an Asian-associated ancestry cluster than the approximately 700-donor mean. A later analysis found that TCR association rates varied across HLA loci, with DRB1 alleles showing the most associated TCRs and HLA-C alleles the fewest. The authors suggested that the approach could potentially be extended to other disease states and immunological phenotypes. In a later analysis, several top co-occurrence clusters were reported to appear linked to parvovirus B19, influenza, CMV and Epstein-Barr virus. Compared with equally common non-associated chains, HLA-associated TCR beta chains in a later analysis were more clonally expanded and had lower generation probabilities. When HLA alleles, especially DR and DQ, strongly co-occurred, attributing TCR associations to individual alleles was difficult. In an earlier analysis of over 550 of the donors, most TCR beta V segments were observed in productive rearrangements about 87% or about 30% of the time, broadly matching IMGT annotations. The study listed approximately 150 TCR beta chains as associated with cytomegalovirus. In a later analysis, 16,951 TCR beta sequences were associated with specific HLA alleles at a false discovery rate of 0.05. Correlated functional status among segregating V segments might be attributable to linkage disequilibrium, but an unknown experimental factor could not be ruled out. A group of highly shared sequence variants was considered likely to be a technical artifact of the sequencing pipeline. Most TCR sequences were observed very rarely across donors, whereas some public TCRs were present in many individuals. A further reported finding was that TCR beta sequences accurately predicted the HLA-A and HLA-B alleles for most subjects in the first cohort. The classifier was reported to diagnose cytomegalovirus status with high specificity and sensitivity in both the original cohort and the validation cohort. Immune exposure information for the cohort was limited to CMV serostatus. This cohort had only TCR beta chains sequenced, and the lack of alpha or paired-chain data limited which features could be detected. Because HLA typing was missing for some donors at each locus, association tests included only the typed subset. Most CMV-associated TCR beta chains appeared to be HLA-restricted in a later analysis, and the HLA associations seemed to be driven largely by CMV exposure.

In total, roughly 670 healthy bone marrow donors made up the cohort. At the time of sampling, all cohort members were nominally healthy, though unrecorded immune exposures were likely present. The donor was CMV seropositive and was included in the group of 250 to 300 seropositive cohort members. A peripheral blood sample was collected from each donor, and TCR beta sequencing was performed on peripheral blood mononuclear cells. Genomic DNA extraction from the blood cell samples was performed with the Qiagen DNeasy Blood Extraction Kit. About this clone itself: Its recognized antigen is unknown. No base quality values were provided; no much bigger clone lies one nucleotide off.

The CDR3 numbers 15 residues from cysteine through phenylalanine. Only the CDR3 region is kept as DNA, spanning 45 bases read in frame from base 1. Looking up the germline V gene (reference sequence) yields CDR1 LNHDA and CDR2 SQIVND. The V end loses 1 base and the J end loses 0 bases, and a stretch of 7 bases separates them. The library was prepared using the immunoSEQ multiplex PCR assay. The multiplex PCR relied on a mix of 60 forward primers for TCR Vbeta segments and 13 reverse primers for TCR Jbeta segments. The CDR3 region of rearranged TCR beta genes was amplified from genomic DNA by a multiplex PCR assay. On the Illumina HiSeq System, the amplified TCR beta libraries were sequenced as 87-base-pair reads. Processing in the source paper ran as follows. Across the 500 to 700 repertoires, a later analysis counted roughly 84 million unique TCR beta chains, around 11 million of which were shared by at least two donors. Raw reads were error-corrected and collapsed into unique sequences by a nearest-neighbor algorithm in which closely related sequences were merged to remove PCR and sequencing errors. CDR3 sequences were aligned to IMGT reference sequences to assign V, D and J gene segments. For a sequence to be retained, a match of at least six nucleotides to both a V gene segment and a J gene segment was required. Rearrangements were classified as productive when the CDR3 lacked stop codons and remained in frame with V and J, and all other rearrangements were classified as non-productive. CDR3 was defined according to IMGT convention as the region running from the second conserved V-encoded cysteine to the conserved J-encoded phenylalanine. In an earlier analysis of around 540 of the donors, sequences lacking an unambiguous match to a single V gene segment were excluded. An earlier analysis of just under 600 of the donors called V segments functional above 56.7% productive rearrangements and segregating when the between-donor standard deviation exceeded 5%. A statistical classification framework was developed to diagnose cytomegalovirus status using the catalog of TCR beta chain sequences. V and J gene assignment, in a later analysis, came from comparing TCR nucleotide sequences with IMGT/GENE-DB human TR gene sequences. Using the TCRdist pipeline, a later analysis assigned CDR3 sequences along with most-parsimonious VDJ recombination scenarios. A later analysis defined each TCR beta chain by its CDR3 amino acid sequence plus V-gene family, and excluded reads lacking a unique V-gene family. In a later analysis, nearly 600 highly shared, low-generation-probability nucleotide sequences were removed to address suspected cross-contamination and a sequencing artifact. In a later analysis, a clonal expansion index for each public chain was calculated from normalized within-repertoire ranks of inferred template counts. In a later analysis, generation probabilities were computed with a VDJ recombination model fitted to out-of-frame rearrangements, and the resulting probabilities were checked against IGoR. Hypergeometric tests were used in a later analysis to score TCR-TCR, TCR-HLA and TCR-CMV co-occurrence, with a repertoire-size bias correction applied to the TCR pairs. False discovery rates were estimated in a later analysis by permuting HLA or CMV assignments 20 times. In a later analysis, co-occurring TCRs were grouped with DBSCAN, and TCRdist sequence similarity was added when clustering was performed within HLA-allele-positive subsets. Repertoires with fewer than 30,000 or more than 120,000 public chains were left out of co-occurrence clustering, as were four to six repertoires with anomalous nucleotide sharing. TCRdb limited this immuneACCESS table to in-frame rearrangements with V and J called. A share of clones is missing; checked studies link under half to unresolved V genes, and the rest is unexplained. D and trimming come from the DNA, and the V and J calls and clone size come from that table. This sample holds 90,000 or so clones; 78% were observed only once. Together, the top ten hold about 4.2% of the sample.

The chain is assembled from TRBV19 and TRBJ2-1, with TRBD2 tentatively as D gene (5 bases match). Sequencing used PBMCs. This TCR was sampled from a male donor in good health and CMV-seropositive. The CDR3 reads as follows: CASSIVAGSYNEQFF. The sequenced DNA: TGTGCCAGTAGTATAGTGGCGGGCTCCTACAATGAGCAGTTCTTC.